This passage covers 17 T cell receptor beta chains from one sample sequenced in a study of blood T cell repertoires in COVID-19. Profiling relied on immunoSEQ multiplex PCR, and the TCRdb table lists in-frame clones only, not all of them. There are approximately 350,000 clones in the sample; 83% occur only once, and approximately 5% lies in the top ten. Sequences were obtained from PBMCs or T cells enriched from blood (not recorded which). These receptors all come from a woman in her 50s who had recovered from COVID-19.

A single count supports this clone. This sequence joins TRBV5-6 and TRBJ2-5; 7 nucleotides match TRBD2. V dropped 3 bases and J dropped 4; count of bases not matched to a gene: 3. Per the germline V gene, CDR1 is SGHDT and CDR2 is YYEEEE. The CDR3 runs to 13 residues. For the CDR3, the DNA is TGTGCCAGCAGCTGGGGGGGTCCAGAGACCCAGTACTTC. It specifies CASSWGGPETQYF.

On this clone itself: This sample includes further DNA sequences coding for the same CDR3. This chain uses TRBV20-1 with TRBJ1-1; 7 nucleotides agree with TRBD1. Germline V lookup: CDR1 DFQATT, CDR2 SNEGSKA (reference sequence). The CDR3 loop spans 11 amino acids. Unmatched junction bases numbered 1, after V lost 3 bases and J lost 6 bases. DNA for the CDR3: TGCAGTGCTAGCAGGGGGGCTGAAGCTTTCTTT. This sequence encodes CSASRGAEAFF.

The rearrangement links TRBV5-1 to TRBJ1-2, with D tentatively TRBD1 (5 bases). V was trimmed by 4 bases and J by 4 bases, leaving 20 bases between them. The CDR3 is made up of 16 amino acids. Germline V lookup: CDR1 SGHRS, CDR2 YFSETQ. In DNA form, the CDR3 reads TGCGCCAGCAGCACCCAGAGTTGGTGGGGGGTCTATGGCTACACCTTC. The encoded protein is CASSTQSWWGVYGYTF. The full variable domain, in which reference TRBV5-1 and TRBJ1-2 provide the parts outside the CDR3, is KAGVTQTPRYLIKTRGQQVTLSCSPISGHRSVSWYQQTPGQGLQFLFEYFSETQRNKGNFPGRFSGRQFSNSRSEMNVSTLELGDSALYLCASSTQSWWGVYGYTFGSGTRLTVV.

The V gene is TRBV30, the J gene TRBJ1-5; 8 bases map to TRBD1. The germline gives CDR1 GTSNPN, CDR2 SVGIG (reference sequence). With V trimmed by 5 bases and J by 7 bases, 10 bases remained unmatched. CDR3 length: 14 amino acids. The CDR3 sequence is CAWSQGAPAQPQHF. The CDR3 DNA reads TGTGCCTGGTCTCAGGGGGCACCTGCCCAGCCCCAGCATTTT.

The chain has TRBV6-5 and TRBJ2-7, with a tentative D call TRBD1 (6 bases). Germline loops: CDR1 MNHEY, CDR2 SVGAGI. The CDR3 has 13 amino acids. The V and J ends lost 7 bases and 0 bases respectively, with 10 bases between them. CDR3 sequence: CASTRQASYEQYF. DNA of the CDR3: TGTGCCAGCACCCGACAGGCCTCCTACGAGCAGTACTTC.

CDR3 loop: CASSLDSSYEQYF. Written as DNA, the CDR3 is TGTGCCAGCAGTTTGGACAGTTCCTACGAGCAGTACTTC. This chain connects TRBV28 to TRBJ2-7, with D possibly being TRBD1 (6 bases). V was trimmed by 3 bases and J by 1 base, leaving 7 bases between them. CDR1 MDHEN and CDR2 SYDVKM come from the germline V gene. This CDR3 is built from 13 residues.

The chain links TRBV5-4 to TRBJ2-1, with TRBD1 matching over 7 bases. The CDR3 is made up of 15 amino acids. V was pared by 4 bases and J by 10 bases, with 14 bases of the junction left unmatched. Germline CDR1 SGHNT, CDR2 YYREEE (reference sequence). DNA for the CDR3: TGTGCCAGCAGCGAACTAGTAGGGGGCTTGGAGGAGCAGTTCTTC. It is translated as CASSELVGGLEEQFF.

CDR3 nucleotide sequence: TGTGCCACCAGCAGAGGATTCGGGACAGGGGTCTATGGCTACACCTTC. Residues: CATSRGFGTGVYGYTF. The chain uses TRBV15 and TRBJ1-2; TRBD1 matches at 10 bases. J lost 4 bases, V lost 1 base, and 6 bases had no gene match. Germline V gene lookup returns CDR1 LNHNV and CDR2 YYDKDF (reference sequence). The CDR3 consists of 16 residues.

V and J are TRBV6-6 and TRBJ2-1; TRBD2 agrees at 7 bases. The germline CDR1 and CDR2 sequences are MNHNY and SVGAGI (reference sequence). The junction had 7 bases not matched to a gene; V was cut back by 5 bases and J by 6 bases. CDR3 size: 14 residues. This chain's CDR3 is CASSAGLPVNEQFF. Written as DNA, the CDR3 is TGTGCCAGCAGTGCGGGACTACCCGTCAATGAGCAGTTCTTC.

The chain combines TRBV19 with TRBJ2-7; D not certain. This CDR3 has 13 residues. V lost 3 bases, J lost 6 bases, and 12 bases lay in between. CDR1 and CDR2 (germline): LNHDA, SQIVND (reference sequence). Written as DNA, the CDR3 is TGTGCCAGTAGTATCATCCCTTTGCGCGAGCAGTACTTC. The encoded protein is CASSIIPLREQYF.

CDR3 nucleotides: TGTGCCAGCACTCCGACAGGGGGAGGCAATCAGCCCCAGCATTTT. Translated: CASTPTGGGNQPQHF. The gene calls are TRBV2 and TRBJ1-5, with 9 bases aligning to TRBD1. The CDR3 runs to 15 residues. After removal of 7 bases from V and 2 bases from J, the junction contained 6 bases not matched to a gene. Germline CDR1 reads SNHLY; CDR2 reads FYNNEI.

This clone was seen a single time. CDR3: CASSYSRTGYGYTF. CDR3 nucleotides: TGTGCCAGCAGTTACTCTCGGACAGGGTATGGCTACACCTTC. The chain couples TRBV6-5 to TRBJ1-2; TRBD1 matches 8 bases. The V gene end was trimmed by 0 bases and the J gene end by 5 bases; junction bases not matched to a gene: 2. Germline V lookup: CDR1 MNHEY, CDR2 SVGAGI. This CDR3 has 14 residues.

J is TRBJ2-4 and V is TRBV6-1, with D unresolved. The germline V gene has CDR1 MNHNS and CDR2 SASEGT. Trimming left V 3 bases short and J 0 bases short, with 15 bases between. The CDR3 extends over 17 amino acids. CDR3 protein: CASSEKPEELAKNIQYF. The CDR3 DNA reads as TGTGCCAGCAGTGAGAAGCCTGAGGAACTAGCCAAAAACATTCAGTACTTC.

This clone was counted at least ten times. The chain combines TRBV2 with TRBJ2-1; 10 bases are shared with TRBD2. CDR1 and CDR2 (germline): SNHLY, FYNNEI. This CDR3 has 15 residues. V trimming: 6 bases; J trimming: 5 bases; junction bases outside the gene matches: 7. As DNA, the CDR3 is TGTGCCAGCAGGATGCTAGCGGGAGCCCACAATGAGCAGTTCTTC. Translated: CASRMLAGAHNEQFF.

This chain links TRBV6-5 with TRBJ1-3; the D is unclear. Trimming took 6 bases from V and 2 from J, leaving 5 bases between them. The CDR3 runs to 12 residues. Germline loops: CDR1 MNHEY, CDR2 SVGAGI. Here the CDR3 reads CASRTAGNTIYF. DNA of the CDR3: TGTGCCAGCAGAACAGCTGGAAACACCATATATTTT.

This chain links TRBV27 with TRBJ1-2, with D possibly TRBD1 on 5 matching bases. The length of the CDR3 is 15 residues. Germline V gene lookup returns CDR1 MNHEY and CDR2 SMNVEV (reference sequence). V gave up 4 bases and J gave up 2 bases, with 14 bases separating them. This CDR3 reads CASSSTRDRNYGYTF. For the CDR3, the DNA is TGTGCCAGCAGTTCGACCCGCGACAGAAACTATGGCTACACCTTC.

The rearrangement uses TRBV9 and TRBJ1-3; D is uncertain. From germline, CDR1 is SGDLS and CDR2 YYNGEE. V lost 3 bases and J 1 base, leaving 11 bases between the germline ends. The CDR3 is made up of 15 amino acids. CDR3 amino acids: CASSEGSGSGNTIYF. CDR3 nucleotides: TGTGCCAGCAGCGAGGGATCGGGGTCTGGAAACACCATATATTTT. The whole variable domain, filled in from reference TRBV9 and TRBJ1-3, reads DSGVTQTPKHLITATGQRVTLRCSPRSGDLSVYWYQQSLDQGLQFLIQYYNGEERAKGNILERFSAQQFPDLHSELNLSSLELGDSALYFCASSEGSGSGNTIYFGEGSWLTVV.